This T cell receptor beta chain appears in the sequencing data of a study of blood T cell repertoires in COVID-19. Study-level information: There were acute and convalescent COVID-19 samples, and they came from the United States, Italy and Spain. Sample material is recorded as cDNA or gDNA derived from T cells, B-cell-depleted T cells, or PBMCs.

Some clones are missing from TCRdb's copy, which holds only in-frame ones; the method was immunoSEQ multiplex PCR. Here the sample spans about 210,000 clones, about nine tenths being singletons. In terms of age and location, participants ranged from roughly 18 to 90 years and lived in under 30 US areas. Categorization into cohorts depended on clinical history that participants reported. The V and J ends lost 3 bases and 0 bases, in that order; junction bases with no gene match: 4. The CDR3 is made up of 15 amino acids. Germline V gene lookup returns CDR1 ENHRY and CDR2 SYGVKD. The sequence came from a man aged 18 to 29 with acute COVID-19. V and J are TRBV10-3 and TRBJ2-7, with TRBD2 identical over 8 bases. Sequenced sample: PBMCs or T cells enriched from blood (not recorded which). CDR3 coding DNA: TGTGCCATCAGTGATGGAAGCGGGAGCTCCTACGAGCAGTACTTC. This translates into CAISDGSGSSYEQYF.